The T cell receptor beta chain under discussion was sequenced for a study of blood T cell repertoires in COVID-19. This CDR3 contains 15 residues. Germline CDR1 is SGHTA and CDR2 is FQGNSA. V was pared by 1 base and J by 3 bases, with 13 bases between. Sequencing used immunoSEQ multiplex PCR; TCRdb keeps in-frame clones, though not all of them. Among about 78,000 clones listed, 90% were seen once. The gene calls are TRBV7-2 and TRBJ2-7; possibly TRBD2 for D (6 bases). The clonotype originates from a woman aged 50 to 60 in a cohort sampled during active COVID-19. The sample taken for sequencing was peripheral blood. Here the CDR3 reads CASSLVSGQNYEQYF. In nucleotides, the CDR3 is TGTGCCAGCAGCTTAGTCAGCGGGCAGAACTACGAGCAGTACTTC.